Reported below is one TCR beta chain. What it binds is unknown. This specimen comes from a study of response to subunit inactivated influenza vaccine. Study-wide points: The study's authors posited that every seasonal influenza vaccination enlists few new T cells.

Germline V gene lookup returns CDR1 MNHNS and CDR2 SASEGT. The CDR3 loop spans 15 amino acids. J lost 5 bases, V lost 7 bases, and 14 bases had no gene match. MiXCR was run by TCRdb on the RT-PCR reads, yielding one entry per CDR3 protein. The sample yields approximately 170,000 distinct CDR3 sequences, 13% to 15% seen once. The sequence was obtained from a middle-aged man who received an inactivated influenza vaccine. The chain is built from TRBV6-1 and TRBJ2-7; TRBD1 matches at 7 bases. Material: CD8+ T cells sorted from PBMCs, obtained around 5 days after vaccination. CDR3 sequence reads: CASTKGGGRRDEQYF. The CDR3 DNA is TGTGCCAGCACCAAAGGGGGCGGGCGCAGGGACGAGCAGTACTTC.